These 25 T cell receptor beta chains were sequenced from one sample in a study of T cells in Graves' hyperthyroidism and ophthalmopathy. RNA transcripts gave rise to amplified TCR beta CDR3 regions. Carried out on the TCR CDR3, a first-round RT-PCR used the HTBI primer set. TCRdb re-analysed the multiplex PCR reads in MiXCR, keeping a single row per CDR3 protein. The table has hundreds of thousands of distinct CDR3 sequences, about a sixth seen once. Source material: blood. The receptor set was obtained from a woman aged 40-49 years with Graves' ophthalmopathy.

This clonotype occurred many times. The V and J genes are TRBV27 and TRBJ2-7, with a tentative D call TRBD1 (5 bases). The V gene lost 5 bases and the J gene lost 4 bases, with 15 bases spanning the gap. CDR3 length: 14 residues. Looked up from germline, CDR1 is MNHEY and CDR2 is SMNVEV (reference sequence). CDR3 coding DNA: TGTGCCAGCAGTGCAATGCGACAGACGTACGAGCAGTACTTC. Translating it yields CASSAMRQTYEQYF.

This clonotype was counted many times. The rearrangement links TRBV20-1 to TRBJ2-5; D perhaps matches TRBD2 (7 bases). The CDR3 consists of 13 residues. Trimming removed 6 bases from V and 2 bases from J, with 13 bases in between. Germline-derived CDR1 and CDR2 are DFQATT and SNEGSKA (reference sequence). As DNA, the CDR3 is TGCAGTGCGAAGGGGGGGCTTCAAGAGACCCAGTACTTC. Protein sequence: CSAKGGLQETQYF.

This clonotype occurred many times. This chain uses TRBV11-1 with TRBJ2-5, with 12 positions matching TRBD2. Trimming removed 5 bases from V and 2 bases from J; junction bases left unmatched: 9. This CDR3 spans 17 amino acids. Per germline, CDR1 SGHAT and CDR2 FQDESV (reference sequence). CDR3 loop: CASSAGPGLAGQETQYF. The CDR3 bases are TGTGCCAGCAGCGCCGGCCCGGGACTAGCGGGTCAAGAGACCCAGTACTTC.

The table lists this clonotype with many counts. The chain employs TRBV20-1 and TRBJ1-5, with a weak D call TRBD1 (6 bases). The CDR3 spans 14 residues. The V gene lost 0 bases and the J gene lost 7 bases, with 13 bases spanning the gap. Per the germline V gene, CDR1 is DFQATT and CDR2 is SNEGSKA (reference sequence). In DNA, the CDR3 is TGCAGTGCTAGAGATCAAGGGGGAGGACAGCCCCAGCATTTT. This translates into CSARDQGGGQPQHF.

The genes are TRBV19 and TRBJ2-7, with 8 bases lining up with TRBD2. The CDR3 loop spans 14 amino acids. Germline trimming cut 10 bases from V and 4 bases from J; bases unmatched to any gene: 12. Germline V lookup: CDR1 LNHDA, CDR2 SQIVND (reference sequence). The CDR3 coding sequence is TGTGCCACCCAACCGGGTACTAGCGGATACGAGCAGTACTTC. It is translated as CATQPGTSGYEQYF. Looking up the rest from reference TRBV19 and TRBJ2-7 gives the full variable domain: DGGITQSPKYLFRKEGQNVTLSCEQNLNHDAMYWYRQDPGQGLRLIYYSQIVNDFQKGDIAEGYSVSREKKESFPLTVTSAQKNPTAFYLCATQPGTSGYEQYFGPGTRLTVT.

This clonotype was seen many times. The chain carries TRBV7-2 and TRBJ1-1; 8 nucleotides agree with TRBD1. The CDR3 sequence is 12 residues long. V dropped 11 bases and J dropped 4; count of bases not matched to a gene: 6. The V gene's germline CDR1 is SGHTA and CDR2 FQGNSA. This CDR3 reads CAAGGSGTEAFF. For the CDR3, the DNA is TGTGCCGCAGGGGGCTCGGGCACTGAAGCTTTCTTT.

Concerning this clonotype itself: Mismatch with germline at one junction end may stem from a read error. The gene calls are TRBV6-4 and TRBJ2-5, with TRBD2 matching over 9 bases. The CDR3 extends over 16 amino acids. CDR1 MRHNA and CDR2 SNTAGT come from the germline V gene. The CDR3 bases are TGTGCCATCAGTGAGGGAGCGGGAGGCCGTCCGGAGGCCCAGTACTTC. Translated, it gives CAISEGAGGRPEAQYF.

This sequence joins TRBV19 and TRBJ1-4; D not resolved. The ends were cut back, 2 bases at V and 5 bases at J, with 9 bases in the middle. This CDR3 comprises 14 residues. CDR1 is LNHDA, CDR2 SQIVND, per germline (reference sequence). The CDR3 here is CASSIRRANEKLFF. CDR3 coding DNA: TGTGCCAGTAGTATACGGAGAGCAAATGAAAAACTGTTTTTT.

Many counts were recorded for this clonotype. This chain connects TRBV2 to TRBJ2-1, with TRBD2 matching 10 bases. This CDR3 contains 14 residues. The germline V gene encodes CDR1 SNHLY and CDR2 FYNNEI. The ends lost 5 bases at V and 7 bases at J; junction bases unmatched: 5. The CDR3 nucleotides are TGTGCCAGCAGTTCTAGCGGGAGCGGTAATGAGCAGTTCTTC. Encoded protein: CASSSSGSGNEQFF.

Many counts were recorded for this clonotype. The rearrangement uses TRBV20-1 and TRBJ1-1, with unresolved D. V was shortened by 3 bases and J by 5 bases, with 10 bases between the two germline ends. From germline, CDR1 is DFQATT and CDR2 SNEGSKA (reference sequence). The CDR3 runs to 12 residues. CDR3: CSASRSETEAFF. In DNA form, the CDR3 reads TGCAGTGCTAGTAGGTCCGAGACTGAAGCTTTCTTT.

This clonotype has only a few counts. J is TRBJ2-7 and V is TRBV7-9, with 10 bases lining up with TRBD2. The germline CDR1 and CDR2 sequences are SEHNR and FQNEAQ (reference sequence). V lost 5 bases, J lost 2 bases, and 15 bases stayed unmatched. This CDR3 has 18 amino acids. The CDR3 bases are TGTGCCAGCAGCACGACGCTAGCGGGAGCGGGTTTTACCTACGAGCAGTACTTC. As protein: CASSTTLAGAGFTYEQYF.

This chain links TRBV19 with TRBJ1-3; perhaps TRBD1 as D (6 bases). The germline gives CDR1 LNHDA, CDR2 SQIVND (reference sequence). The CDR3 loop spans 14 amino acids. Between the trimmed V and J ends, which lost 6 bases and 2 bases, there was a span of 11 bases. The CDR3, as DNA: TGTGCCAGTAGCCACAGGGCTGCTGGAAACACCATATATTTT. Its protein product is CASSHRAAGNTIYF.

In DNA, the CDR3 is TGTGCCAGCAGCCCGTGGCGTCCCGGACAGGGGATGAGTGGGGAGCTGTTTTTT. Encoded protein: CASSPWRPGQGMSGELFF. V and J are TRBV5-4 and TRBJ2-2, with 9 bases lining up with TRBD1. There are 18 residues in the CDR3. Trimming at V came to 4 bases and at J to 8 bases, leaving 18 bases not matched to a gene. In germline, CDR1 is SGHNT, CDR2 YYREEE (reference sequence).

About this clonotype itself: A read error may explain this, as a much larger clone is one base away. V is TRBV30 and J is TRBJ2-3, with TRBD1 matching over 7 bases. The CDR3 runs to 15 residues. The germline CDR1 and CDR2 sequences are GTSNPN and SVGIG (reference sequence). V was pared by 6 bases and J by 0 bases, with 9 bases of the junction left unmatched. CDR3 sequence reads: CACSRDRISTDTQYF. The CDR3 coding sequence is TGTGCCTGTAGCCGGGACAGAATCAGCACAGATACGCAGTATTTT.

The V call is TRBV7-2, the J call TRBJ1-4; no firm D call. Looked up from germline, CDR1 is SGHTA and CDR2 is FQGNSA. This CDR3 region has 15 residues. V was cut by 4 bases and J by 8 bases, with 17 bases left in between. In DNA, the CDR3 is TGTGCCAGCAGCTGGGCCGCGGGGTCTGGAGAAAAACTGTTTTTT. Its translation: CASSWAAGSGEKLFF.

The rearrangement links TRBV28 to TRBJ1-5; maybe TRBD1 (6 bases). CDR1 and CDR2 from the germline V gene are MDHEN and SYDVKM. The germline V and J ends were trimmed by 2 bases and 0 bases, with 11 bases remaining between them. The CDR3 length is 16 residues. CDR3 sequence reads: CASSLDGQYSNQPQHF. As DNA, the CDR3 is TGTGCCAGCAGTTTAGATGGACAGTATAGCAATCAGCCCCAGCATTTT.

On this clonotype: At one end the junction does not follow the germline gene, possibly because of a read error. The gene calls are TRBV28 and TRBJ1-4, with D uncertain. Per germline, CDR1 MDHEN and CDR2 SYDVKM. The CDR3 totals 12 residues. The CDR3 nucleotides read TGTGCCTGCAGTACCACTAATGAAAAACTGTTTTTT. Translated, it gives CACSTTNEKLFF. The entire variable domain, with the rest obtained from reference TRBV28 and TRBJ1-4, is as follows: DVKVTQSSRYLVKRTGEKVFLECVQDMDHENMFWYRQDPGLGLRLIYFSYDVKMKEKGDIPEGYSVSREKKERFSLILESASTNQTSMYLCACSTTNEKLFFGSGTQLSVL.

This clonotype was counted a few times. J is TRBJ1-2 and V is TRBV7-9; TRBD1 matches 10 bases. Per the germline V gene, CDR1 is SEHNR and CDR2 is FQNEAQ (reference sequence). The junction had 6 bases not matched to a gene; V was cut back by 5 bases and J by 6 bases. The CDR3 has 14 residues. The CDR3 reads CASSLRTGGDGYTF. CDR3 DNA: TGTGCCAGCAGCCTCCGGACAGGGGGGGATGGCTACACCTTC. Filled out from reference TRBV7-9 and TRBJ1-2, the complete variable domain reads DTGVSQNPRHKITKRGQNVTFRCDPISEHNRLYWYRQTLGQGPEFLTYFQNEAQLEKSRLLSDRFSAERPKGSFSTLEIQRTEQGDSAMYLCASSLRTGGDGYTFGSGTRLTVV.

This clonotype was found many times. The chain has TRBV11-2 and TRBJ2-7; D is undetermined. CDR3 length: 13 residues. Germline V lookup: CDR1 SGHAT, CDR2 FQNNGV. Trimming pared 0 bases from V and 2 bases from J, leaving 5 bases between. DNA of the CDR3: TGTGCCAGCAGCTTAGATACGACCTACGAGCAGTACTTC. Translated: CASSLDTTYEQYF.

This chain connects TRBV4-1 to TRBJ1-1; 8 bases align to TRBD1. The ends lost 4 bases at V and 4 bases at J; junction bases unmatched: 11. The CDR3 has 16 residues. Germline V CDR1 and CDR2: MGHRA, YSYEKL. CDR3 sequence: CASSPGQGPRGTEAFF. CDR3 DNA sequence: TGCGCCAGCAGCCCCGGACAGGGTCCGAGAGGCACTGAAGCTTTCTTT.

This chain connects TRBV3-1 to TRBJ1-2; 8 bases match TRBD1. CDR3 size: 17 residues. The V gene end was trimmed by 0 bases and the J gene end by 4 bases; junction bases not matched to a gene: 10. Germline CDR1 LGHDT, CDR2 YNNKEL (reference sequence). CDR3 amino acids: CASSQDMFTGGTYGYTF. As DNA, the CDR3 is TGTGCCAGCAGCCAAGATATGTTTACAGGGGGGACCTATGGCTACACCTTC.

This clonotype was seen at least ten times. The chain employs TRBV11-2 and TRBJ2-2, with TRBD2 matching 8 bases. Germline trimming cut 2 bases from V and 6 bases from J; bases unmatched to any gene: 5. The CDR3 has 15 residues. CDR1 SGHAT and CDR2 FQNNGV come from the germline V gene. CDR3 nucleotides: TGTGCCAGCAGCTTAACGGGGGGGCCTGCCGGGGAGCTGTTTTTT. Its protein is CASSLTGGPAGELFF.

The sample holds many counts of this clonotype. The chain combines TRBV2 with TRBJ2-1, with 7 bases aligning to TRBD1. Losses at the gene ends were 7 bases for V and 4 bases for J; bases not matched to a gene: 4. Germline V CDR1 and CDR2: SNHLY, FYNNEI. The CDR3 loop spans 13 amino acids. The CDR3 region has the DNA TGTGCCAGCAACCGGGACAGTTACAATGAGCAGTTCTTC. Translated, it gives CASNRDSYNEQFF. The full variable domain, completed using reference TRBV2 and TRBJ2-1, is EPEVTQTPSHQVTQMGQEVILRCVPISNHLYFYWYRQILGQKVEFLVSFYNNEISEKSEIFDDQFSVERPDGSNFTLKIRSTKLEDSAMYFCASNRDSYNEQFFGPGTRLTVL.

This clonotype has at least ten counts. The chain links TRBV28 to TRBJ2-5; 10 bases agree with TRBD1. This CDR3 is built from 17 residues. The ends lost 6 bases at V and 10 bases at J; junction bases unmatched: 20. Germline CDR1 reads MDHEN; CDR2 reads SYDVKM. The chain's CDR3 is CASRRAPGQGTGAHQYF. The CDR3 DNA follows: TGTGCCAGCAGGAGAGCTCCGGGACAGGGGACCGGGGCCCACCAGTACTTC.

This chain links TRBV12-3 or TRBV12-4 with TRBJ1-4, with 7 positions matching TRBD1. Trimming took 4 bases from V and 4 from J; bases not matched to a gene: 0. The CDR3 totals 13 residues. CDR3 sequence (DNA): TGTGCCAGCAGTTGGGACAGTAATGAAAAACTGTTTTTT. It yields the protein CASSWDSNEKLFF.